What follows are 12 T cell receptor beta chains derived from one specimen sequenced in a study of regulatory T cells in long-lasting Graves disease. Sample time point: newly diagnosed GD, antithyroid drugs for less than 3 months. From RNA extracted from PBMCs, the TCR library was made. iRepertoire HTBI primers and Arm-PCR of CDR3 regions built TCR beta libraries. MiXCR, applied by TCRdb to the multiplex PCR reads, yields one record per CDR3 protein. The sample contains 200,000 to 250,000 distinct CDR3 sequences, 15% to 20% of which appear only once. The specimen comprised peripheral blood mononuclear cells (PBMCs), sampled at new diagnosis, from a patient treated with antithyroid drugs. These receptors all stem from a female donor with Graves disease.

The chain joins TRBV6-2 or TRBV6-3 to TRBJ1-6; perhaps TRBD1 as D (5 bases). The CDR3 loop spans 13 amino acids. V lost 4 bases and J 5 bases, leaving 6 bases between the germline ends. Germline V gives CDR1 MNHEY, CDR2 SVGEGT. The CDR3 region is CASSSGDNSPLHF. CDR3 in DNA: TGTGCCAGCAGTTCGGGGGATAATTCACCCCTCCACTTT.

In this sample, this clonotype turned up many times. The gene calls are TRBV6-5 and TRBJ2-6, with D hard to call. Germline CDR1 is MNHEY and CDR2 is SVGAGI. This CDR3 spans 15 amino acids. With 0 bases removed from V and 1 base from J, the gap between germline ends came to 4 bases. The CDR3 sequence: CASSYSESGANVLTF. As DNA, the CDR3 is TGTGCCAGCAGTTACTCCGAATCTGGGGCCAACGTCCTGACTTTC.

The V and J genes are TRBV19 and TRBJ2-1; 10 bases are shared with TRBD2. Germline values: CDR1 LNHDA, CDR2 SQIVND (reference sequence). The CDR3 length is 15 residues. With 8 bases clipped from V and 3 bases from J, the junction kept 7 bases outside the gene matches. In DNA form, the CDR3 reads TGTGCCAGTGGTGTGGGACTAGCGCACTACAATGAGCAGTTCTTC. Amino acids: CASGVGLAHYNEQFF.

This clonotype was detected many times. CDR3 nucleotides: TGTGCCAGCAGCTTAGGCCGCTCAGGACGGGGGGCCTACAATGAGCAGTTCTTC. It codes for CASSLGRSGRGAYNEQFF. V usage is TRBV11-2 and J usage is TRBJ2-1; 7 bases fit TRBD2. Losses at the gene ends were 1 base for V and 2 bases for J; bases not matched to a gene: 11. CDR3 length: 18 amino acids. Germline lookup yields CDR1 SGHAT and CDR2 FQNNGV.

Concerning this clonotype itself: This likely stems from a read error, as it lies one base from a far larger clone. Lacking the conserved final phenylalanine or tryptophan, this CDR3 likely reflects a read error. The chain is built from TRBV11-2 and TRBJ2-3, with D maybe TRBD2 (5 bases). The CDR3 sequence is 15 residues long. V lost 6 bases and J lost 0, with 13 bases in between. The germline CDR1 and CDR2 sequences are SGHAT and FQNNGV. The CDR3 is CASSETGLSTDTQYL. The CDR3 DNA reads TGTGCCAGCAGTGAAACCGGACTTAGCACAGATACGCAGTATCTT.

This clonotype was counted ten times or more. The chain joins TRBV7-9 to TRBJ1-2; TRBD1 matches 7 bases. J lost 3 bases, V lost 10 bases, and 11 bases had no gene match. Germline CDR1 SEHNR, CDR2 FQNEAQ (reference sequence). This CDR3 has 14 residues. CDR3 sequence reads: CATSPITGDYGYTF. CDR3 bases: TGTGCCACCTCACCCATCACAGGGGACTATGGCTACACCTTC.

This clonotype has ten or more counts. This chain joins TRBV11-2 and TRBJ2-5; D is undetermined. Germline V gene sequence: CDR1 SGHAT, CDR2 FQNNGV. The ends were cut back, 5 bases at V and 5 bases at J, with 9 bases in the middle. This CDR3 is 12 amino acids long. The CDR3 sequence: CASSPLAETQYF. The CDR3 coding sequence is TGTGCCAGCAGCCCCTTGGCCGAGACCCAGTACTTC.

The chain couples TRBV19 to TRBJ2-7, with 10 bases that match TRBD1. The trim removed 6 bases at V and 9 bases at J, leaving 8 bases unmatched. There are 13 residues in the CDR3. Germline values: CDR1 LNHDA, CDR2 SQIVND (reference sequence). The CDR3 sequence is CASRSDRGLGQYF. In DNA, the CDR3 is TGTGCCAGTAGGTCCGACAGGGGGCTTGGGCAGTACTTC.

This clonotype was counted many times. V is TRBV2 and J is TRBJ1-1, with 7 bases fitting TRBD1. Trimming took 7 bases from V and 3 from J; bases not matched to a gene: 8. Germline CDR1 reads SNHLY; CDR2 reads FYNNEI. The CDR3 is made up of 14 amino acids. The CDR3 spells CASNLGQSYTEAFF. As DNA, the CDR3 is TGTGCCAGCAATTTGGGACAGTCCTACACTGAAGCTTTCTTT.

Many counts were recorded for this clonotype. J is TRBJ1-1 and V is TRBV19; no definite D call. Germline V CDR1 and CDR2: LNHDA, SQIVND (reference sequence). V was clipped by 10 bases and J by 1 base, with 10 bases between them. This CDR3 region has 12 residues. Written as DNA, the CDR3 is TGTGCCACCCGGTGGGGGAACACTGAAGCTTTCTTT. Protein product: CATRWGNTEAFF.

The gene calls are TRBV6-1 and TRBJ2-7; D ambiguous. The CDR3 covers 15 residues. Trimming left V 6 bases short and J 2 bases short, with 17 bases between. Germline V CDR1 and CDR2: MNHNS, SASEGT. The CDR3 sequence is CASSSGVAVPYEQYF. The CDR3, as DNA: TGTGCCAGCAGCTCTGGAGTTGCAGTCCCCTACGAGCAGTACTTC.

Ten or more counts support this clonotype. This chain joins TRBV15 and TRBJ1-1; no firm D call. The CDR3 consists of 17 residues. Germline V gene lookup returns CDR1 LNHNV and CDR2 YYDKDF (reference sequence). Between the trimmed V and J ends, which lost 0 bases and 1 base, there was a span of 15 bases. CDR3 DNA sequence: TGTGCCACCAGCAGAGATCGGGGAACTGGCACGAACACTGAAGCTTTCTTT. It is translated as CATSRDRGTGTNTEAFF.